The 24 T cell receptor beta chains below all came from one sample that was sequenced in a study of CD8 T cells in Susac syndrome. cDNA came from roughly 0.53 to 1 ug RNA primed by random hexamers. TCRdb itself ran the immunoSEQ multiplex PCR reads through MiXCR, one entry per CDR3 protein. Of 300,000 to 350,000 distinct CDR3 sequences in the sample, 92% were seen once. Sequenced sample: CD4+ T cells from PBMCs. The receptor set was obtained from a human donor with multiple sclerosis.

The V gene is TRBV19, the J gene TRBJ1-3, with D possibly being TRBD1 (6 bases). CDR3 length: 14 amino acids. Trimming cost V 6 bases and J 2 bases, with 11 bases left between them. Germline V gene sequence: CDR1 LNHDA, CDR2 SQIVND (reference sequence). CDR3 sequence reads: CASSPGDPGNTIYF. In DNA, the CDR3 is TGTGCCAGTAGCCCAGGGGACCCTGGAAACACCATATATTTT.

The gene calls are TRBV19 and TRBJ1-2, with 7 positions matching TRBD1. The CDR3 covers 15 residues. CDR1 and CDR2 (germline): LNHDA, SQIVND (reference sequence). The V gene end was trimmed by 4 bases and the J gene end by 2 bases; junction bases not matched to a gene: 7. CDR3 DNA: TGTGCCAGTAGTACTCAAGGGGGACAGAACTATGGCTACACCTTC. Translated, it gives CASSTQGGQNYGYTF.

The rearrangement joins TRBV19 to TRBJ1-2; TRBD1 matches 8 bases. V trimming: 4 bases; J trimming: 0 bases; junction bases outside the gene matches: 1. Germline V CDR1 and CDR2: LNHDA, SQIVND (reference sequence). CDR3 length equals 14 residues. In DNA form, the CDR3 reads TGTGCCAGTAGTACAGGGGGCGCTAACTATGGCTACACCTTC. Translation: CASSTGGANYGYTF.

The chain links TRBV20-1 to TRBJ1-1; TRBD1 is a possible D gene (6 bases). The CDR3 runs 14 residues. With 3 bases removed from V and 10 bases from J, the gap between germline ends came to 21 bases. Germline V CDR1 and CDR2: DFQATT, SNEGSKA (reference sequence). The CDR3 is CSASGDWEGVVAFF. CDR3 nucleotides: TGCAGTGCTAGTGGGGACTGGGAGGGGGTGGTAGCTTTCTTT.

The V call is TRBV6-5, the J call TRBJ1-5; D uncertain. V was pared by 2 bases and J by 7 bases, with 9 bases between. This CDR3 region has 13 residues. CDR1 MNHEY and CDR2 SVGAGI come from the germline V gene. The DNA for the CDR3 is TGTGCCAGCAGTTACGCGTACCAACAGCCCCAGCATTTT. Translating it yields CASSYAYQQPQHF.

The chain combines TRBV3-1 with TRBJ1-5; perhaps TRBD1 as D (6 bases). The germline CDR1 and CDR2 sequences are LGHDT and YNNKEL (reference sequence). V was shortened by 3 bases and J by 1 base, with 10 bases between the two germline ends. The CDR3 covers 15 residues. CDR3 nucleotide sequence: TGTGCCAGCAGCCAGGACAGTCTCAGCAATCAGCCCCAGCATTTT. Residues: CASSQDSLSNQPQHF.

The rearrangement uses TRBV2 and TRBJ1-2; tentative D call: TRBD1 (6 bases). In germline, CDR1 is SNHLY, CDR2 FYNNEI. The germline V and J ends were trimmed by 10 bases and 6 bases, with 21 bases remaining between them. The CDR3 is 14 amino acids. The CDR3 is CAIITGLFRHGYTF. In DNA form, the CDR3 reads TGTGCCATCATCACAGGGTTGTTTCGGCATGGCTACACCTTC.

The chain couples TRBV29-1 to TRBJ2-5; 16 bases align to TRBD2. Germline loops: CDR1 SQVTM, CDR2 ANQGSEA. Germline trimming cut 6 bases from V and 11 bases from J; bases unmatched to any gene: 9. CDR3 length: 14 residues. Here the CDR3 reads CSVSPRGLAGGQYF. The CDR3 DNA reads TGCAGCGTATCACCCCGGGGACTAGCGGGAGGGCAGTACTTC.

The V and J genes are TRBV6-1 and TRBJ2-5; TRBD1 is a possible D gene (6 bases). Between the trimmed V and J ends, which lost 5 bases and 2 bases, there was a span of 12 bases. This CDR3 spans 14 amino acids. CDR1 MNHNS and CDR2 SASEGT come from the germline V gene. CDR3 nucleotide sequence: TGTGCCAGCAGTCGAAGGACAGTACAAGAGACCCAGTACTTC. Protein: CASSRRTVQETQYF.

The chain is built from TRBV20-1 and TRBJ2-7, with TRBD2 identical over 13 bases. Germline loops: CDR1 DFQATT, CDR2 SNEGSKA (reference sequence). Trimming at V came to 6 bases and at J to 4 bases, leaving 6 bases not matched to a gene. The CDR3 has 14 residues. The CDR3 DNA reads as TGCAGTGCAATTACTAGCGGGGGGGCGTACGAGCAGTACTTC. It specifies CSAITSGGAYEQYF.

V gene TRBV30 combines with J gene TRBJ2-2, with D possibly matching TRBD1 (6 bases). Trimming pared 1 base from V and 2 bases from J, leaving 8 bases between. Germline CDR1 GTSNPN, CDR2 SVGIG (reference sequence). The CDR3 extends over 14 amino acids. This chain's CDR3 is CAWSGGGNTGELFF. In nucleotides, the CDR3 is TGTGCCTGGAGTGGAGGGGGAAACACCGGGGAGCTGTTTTTT.

This clonotype came up a few times. The rearrangement joins TRBV12-5 to TRBJ1-5; D call uncertain. This CDR3 is built from 11 residues. Trimming removed 4 bases at V and 3 bases at J, with 1 base between. Looked up from germline, CDR1 is LGHNT and CDR2 is FRNRAP. The CDR3 region is CASGYNQPQHF. Here the CDR3 DNA reads TGTGCTAGTGGTTACAATCAGCCCCAGCATTTT.

The count of this clonotype is one. The CDR3, as DNA: TGTGCCAGCAGCCGAACCCTCACAAGACATAGCAATCAGCCCCAGCATTTT. It codes for CASSRTLTRHSNQPQHF. The chain uses TRBV27 and TRBJ1-5; no clear D gene. Germline CDR1 and CDR2: MNHEY and SMNVEV (reference sequence). Trimming took 6 bases from V and 0 from J, leaving 18 bases between them. This CDR3 has 17 amino acids.

This rearrangement joins TRBV24-1 to TRBJ2-2; D may be TRBD1 or TRBD2 (5 bases each). With 5 bases removed from V and 9 bases from J, the gap between germline ends came to 12 bases. The CDR3 has 13 amino acids. Germline CDR1 is KGHDR and CDR2 is SFDVKD. The CDR3 sequence: CATSAGQVRELFF. The CDR3 region has the DNA TGTGCCACCAGTGCGGGGCAGGTCAGGGAGCTGTTTTTT.

The chain couples TRBV4-1 to TRBJ2-2; TRBD2 matches at 10 bases. V was clipped by 3 bases and J by 7 bases; unmatched bases: 8. CDR3 length: 16 amino acids. CDR1 and CDR2 from the germline V gene are MGHRA and YSYEKL. This chain's CDR3 is CASSQPGTSVYGELFF. In DNA form, the CDR3 reads TGCGCCAGCAGCCAGCCCGGGACTAGCGTCTACGGGGAGCTGTTTTTT.

This clonotype showed up just once. The CDR3 DNA reads as TGCAGCGTTGAAGTGTCTGGGAATGAGCAGTTCTTC. Protein product: CSVEVSGNEQFF. The chain employs TRBV29-1 and TRBJ2-1; D unclear. CDR1 and CDR2 from the germline V gene are SQVTM and ANQGSEA. The CDR3 runs to 12 residues. Trimming removed 1 base from V and 7 bases from J, with 8 bases in between.

This clonotype was seen a single time. This chain connects TRBV5-6 to TRBJ2-1; TRBD1 might be the D (5 bases). V dropped 1 base and J dropped 7 bases, with 15 bases sitting between them. The CDR3 loop spans 15 amino acids. Germline assignment: CDR1 SGHDT and CDR2 YYEEEE. The CDR3: CASSLRGLRWNEQFF. For the CDR3, the DNA is TGTGCCAGCAGCTTGAGGGGATTGCGTTGGAATGAGCAGTTCTTC. Full variable domain (remainder filled in from reference TRBV5-6 and TRBJ2-1): DAGVTQSPTHLIKTRGQQVTLRCSPKSGHDTVSWYQQALGQGPQFIFQYYEEEERQRGNFPDRFSGHQFPNYSSELNVNALLLGDSALYLCASSLRGLRWNEQFFGPGTRLTVL.

V is TRBV4-1 and J is TRBJ2-7, with D possibly matching TRBD1 (6 bases). Trimming stripped 6 bases from V and 2 bases from J, with 14 bases between. The CDR3 runs 14 residues. CDR1 MGHRA and CDR2 YSYEKL come from the germline V gene. CDR3: CASSPDSRTYEQYF. The DNA of the CDR3 is TGCGCCAGCAGTCCGGACAGTCGTACCTACGAGCAGTACTTC.

The V gene is TRBV30, the J gene TRBJ2-1, with D unresolved. This CDR3 region has 11 residues. The ends were cut back, 0 bases at V and 9 bases at J, with 6 bases in the middle. Germline V lookup: CDR1 GTSNPN, CDR2 SVGIG (reference sequence). The CDR3 region has the DNA TGTGCCTGGAGTGTTTCCCCTGAGCAGTTCTTC. This sequence encodes CAWSVSPEQFF.

This clonotype was counted a single time. The CDR3 spells CAWDQRQGATEAFF. CDR3 DNA sequence: TGTGCCTGGGACCAACGACAGGGAGCCACTGAAGCTTTCTTT. V usage is TRBV30 and J usage is TRBJ1-1, with TRBD1 matching over 7 bases. V dropped 5 bases and J dropped 4; count of bases not matched to a gene: 10. This CDR3 has 14 residues. Germline V CDR1 and CDR2: GTSNPN, SVGIG (reference sequence).

V usage is TRBV7-3 and J usage is TRBJ2-1, with a tentative D call TRBD2 (6 bases). V lost 5 bases to trimming and J lost 8 bases, with 19 bases between them. Germline CDR1 SGHTA, CDR2 FQGTGA. The CDR3 totals 15 residues. The CDR3 bases are TGTGCCAGCAGCCAAGGGCTAGGAGGGTTCGATGAGCAGTTCTTC. It is translated as CASSQGLGGFDEQFF.

The V call is TRBV20-1, the J call TRBJ1-3; D gene unclear. This CDR3 region has 15 residues. V was shortened by 2 bases and J by 0 bases, with 11 bases between the two germline ends. Germline V gene sequence: CDR1 DFQATT, CDR2 SNEGSKA (reference sequence). The CDR3 DNA follows: TGCAGTGCTAGATCCGGACTACTCTCTGGAAACACCATATATTTT. This sequence encodes CSARSGLLSGNTIYF.

This clonotype was picked up one time. The chain is built from TRBV30 and TRBJ1-4; 7 bases match TRBD1. Germline CDR1 is GTSNPN and CDR2 is SVGIG (reference sequence). The V segment lost 5 bases and the J segment 2 bases; nucleotides outside the gene matches: 8. The CDR3 contains 15 residues. The CDR3 bases are TGTGCCTGGCGAACCAGGGGGGGGACTAATGAAAAACTGTTTTTT. This codes for CAWRTRGGTNEKLFF.

This chain uses TRBV6-5 with TRBJ1-6; the D gene is possibly TRBD1 (6 bases). V lost 6 bases and J 13 bases, leaving 13 bases between the germline ends. The length of the CDR3 is 12 residues. CDR1 is MNHEY, CDR2 SVGAGI, per germline. CDR3 DNA sequence: TGTGCCAGCAGGACCGGGGGGGCCCCCCTCCACTTT. This sequence encodes CASRTGGAPLHF.